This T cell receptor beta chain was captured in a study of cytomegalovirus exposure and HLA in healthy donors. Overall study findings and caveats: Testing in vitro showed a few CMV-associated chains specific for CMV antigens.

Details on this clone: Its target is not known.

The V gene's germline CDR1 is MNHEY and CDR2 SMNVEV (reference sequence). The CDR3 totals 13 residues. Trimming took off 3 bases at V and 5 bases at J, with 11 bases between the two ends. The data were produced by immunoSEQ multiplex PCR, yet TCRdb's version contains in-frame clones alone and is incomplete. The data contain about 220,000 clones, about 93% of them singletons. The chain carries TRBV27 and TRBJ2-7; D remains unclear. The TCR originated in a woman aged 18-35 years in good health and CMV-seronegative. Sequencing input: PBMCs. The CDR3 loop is CASSFSYSNEQYF. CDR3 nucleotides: TGTGCCAGCAGTTTTTCCTATTCGAACGAGCAGTACTTC.